This T cell receptor (beta chain) was captured by sequencing in a study of post-analysis software for immune sequencing data. The study's findings and limits: Strong co-clustering by F measure was evident for samples that had been prepared in the same batch. The five TRBV segments detected at higher frequency in patients than in controls included TRBV5-6, TRBV5-1 and TRBV20-1. Comparison with controls showed significantly lower normalized Chao1 diversity in multiple sclerosis patients.

This clonotype was found many times. No antigen is known for it. CDR1 is SGHRS, CDR2 YFSETQ, per germline. With 5 bases clipped from V and 3 bases from J, the junction kept 5 bases outside the gene matches. The CDR3 has 14 residues. Unique molecular identifiers were carried by the TCR beta cDNA libraries. There were roughly 0.95 to 11 million T cells, and approximately 500,000 cDNA molecules came from them. One entry per CDR3 protein, called by TCRdb with MiXCR from the PCR reads. Of almost 700,000 distinct CDR3 sequences listed, roughly three fifths are singletons. The TCR originated in a girl aged 2 to 10 with multiple sclerosis. The gene calls are TRBV5-1 and TRBJ2-7, with 10 bases lining up with TRBD2. The sample was blood. In DNA form, the CDR3 reads TGCGCCAGCAGGGGACTAGCGCCGCACTACGAGCAGTACTTC. This translates into CASRGLAPHYEQYF.